These 27 T cell receptor beta chains were sequenced from one sample in a study of post-analysis software for immune sequencing data. Findings and limits, study-wide: Among about 5 TRBV segments more frequent in patients than controls were TRBV5-6, TRBV5-1 and TRBV20-1.

The authors incorporated unique molecular identifiers into the TCR beta cDNA libraries. Each CDR3 protein gets one entry after TCRdb re-called the PCR reads with MiXCR. This sample has 650,000 to 850,000 distinct CDR3 sequences; roughly 46% occur once, and the top ten carry 4.9%. Their cognate antigens are unknown. Sequencing was performed on blood. The receptors come from a girl aged 10 to 17 with multiple sclerosis.

The chain employs TRBV29-1 and TRBJ2-1; a possible D gene is TRBD1 (6 bases). Trimming took 6 bases from V and 5 from J, leaving 23 bases between them. The CDR3 consists of 16 residues. Germline V CDR1 and CDR2: SQVTM, ANQGSEA. CDR3 sequence (DNA): TGCAGCGTGCCACAGGGCTTCTCCTCGTTCGACAATGAGCAGTTCTTC. This encodes CSVPQGFSSFDNEQFF.

The rearrangement links TRBV6-5 to TRBJ2-4; TRBD1 matches 7 bases. Judging by the DNA end, TRBJ2-7 fits better; the J call may be wrong. CDR3 length equals 16 residues. Germline CDR1 MNHEY, CDR2 SVGAGI. The CDR3 reads CASSYDPFEGAYEQYF. The DNA of the CDR3 is TGTGCCAGCAGTTACGACCCTTTCGAGGGGGCTTACGAGCAGTACTTC.

The rearrangement uses TRBV7-9 and TRBJ2-3, with 12 bases that match TRBD1. This CDR3 region has 16 residues. Germline V gene lookup returns CDR1 SEHNR and CDR2 FQNEAQ (reference sequence). After removal of 5 bases from V and 4 bases from J, the junction contained 7 bases not matched to a gene. The CDR3 sequence: CASSTSGQGASDTQYF. As DNA, the CDR3 is TGTGCCAGCAGCACCTCGGGACAGGGGGCTTCAGATACGCAGTATTTT.

The V gene is TRBV7-3, the J gene TRBJ2-5; D is ambiguous. V dropped 2 bases and J dropped 7 bases, with 11 bases sitting between them. Germline V gene lookup returns CDR1 SGHTA and CDR2 FQGTGA. The CDR3 has 13 amino acids. The CDR3 region is CASSLGLSGTQYF. CDR3 DNA sequence: TGTGCCAGCAGCTTAGGTCTGTCAGGGACCCAGTACTTC.

This sequence joins TRBV6-1 and TRBJ2-3; D remains unclear. V gave up 1 base and J gave up 8 bases, with 13 bases separating them. Germline CDR1 and CDR2: MNHNS and SASEGT. The CDR3 sequence is 14 residues long. CDR3 protein: CASSEVESSVTQYF. For the CDR3, the DNA is TGTGCCAGCAGTGAAGTAGAGAGCTCAGTTACGCAGTATTTT.

CDR3 protein: CSAIGRDSGEQFF. CDR3 DNA: TGCAGTGCTATTGGAAGGGACTCAGGTGAGCAGTTCTTC. This rearrangement joins TRBV20-1 to TRBJ2-1; tentative D call: TRBD2 (6 bases). This CDR3 comprises 13 residues. The germline V and J ends were trimmed by 4 bases and 9 bases, with 16 bases remaining between them. CDR1 is DFQATT, CDR2 SNEGSKA, per germline (reference sequence).

As for this clonotype: The junction departs from the called germline gene at one end, perhaps through a read error. V is TRBV20-1 and J is TRBJ2-3; D might be TRBD1 (6 bases). Germline lookup yields CDR1 DFQATT and CDR2 SNEGSKA (reference sequence). CDR3 length equals 16 residues. Here the CDR3 reads CSASPLGTQWGDTQYF. The CDR3 DNA reads TGCAGTGCTAGCCCACTCGGGACACAATGGGGAGATACACAGTATTTT.

This rearrangement joins TRBV13 to TRBJ2-1; 14 nucleotides line up with TRBD2. This CDR3 is 16 amino acids long. CDR1 and CDR2 from the germline V gene are PRHDT and FYEKMQ (reference sequence). J was trimmed by 10 bases and V by 5 bases; bases with no gene match: 10. DNA for the CDR3: TGTGCCAGCAGCCAACAGGGACTAGCGGGAGAGAGGGAGCAGTTCTTC. This gives the protein CASSQQGLAGEREQFF.

The CDR3 DNA reads TGTGCCAGTTCCGGCGGGGATTCCTTTGACCCGGCTGGGGCCAACGTCCTGACTTTC. This translates into CASSGGDSFDPAGANVLTF. V usage is TRBV19 and J usage is TRBJ2-6; D may be TRBD2 (6 bases). Looked up from germline, CDR1 is LNHDA and CDR2 is SQIVND (reference sequence). The V and J ends lost 8 bases and 2 bases respectively, with 25 bases between them. This CDR3 spans 19 amino acids.

The chain links TRBV3-1 to TRBJ2-1, with 10 nucleotides matching TRBD2. J was trimmed by 12 bases and V by 0 bases; bases with no gene match: 8. Germline CDR1 and CDR2: LGHDT and YNNKEL (reference sequence). The CDR3 contains 15 residues. CDR3 coding DNA: TGTGCCAGCAGCCAAGATTGGAGCACTAGCGGGACGCAGTTCTTC. Its protein is CASSQDWSTSGTQFF.

The chain recombines TRBV28 with TRBJ2-3; TRBD2 might be the D (5 bases). The germline V and J ends were trimmed by 1 base and 0 bases, with 11 bases remaining between them. The V gene's germline CDR1 is MDHEN and CDR2 SYDVKM. CDR3 length equals 16 residues. CDR3 coding DNA: TGTGCCAGCAGTTTATCTGTAGCGCCGAGCACAGATACGCAGTATTTT. Its protein product is CASSLSVAPSTDTQYF.

This chain joins TRBV7-2 and TRBJ2-7; TRBD2 agrees at 9 bases. The CDR3 length is 15 residues. J gave up 4 bases and V 2 bases, and 6 bases lay outside the gene matches. CDR1 and CDR2 from the germline V gene are SGHTA and FQGNSA. The CDR3 bases are TGTGCCAGCAGCTTAATGGCTAGCGGGAAGTACGAGCAGTACTTC. Amino acids: CASSLMASGKYEQYF.

V gene TRBV5-1 combines with J gene TRBJ2-7; unclear D gene. Trimming took 2 bases from V and 2 from J, leaving 14 bases between them. Looked up from germline, CDR1 is SGHRS and CDR2 is YFSETQ. The CDR3 length is 15 residues. CDR3 protein: CASSFLRAPTYEQYF. In DNA, the CDR3 is TGCGCCAGCAGCTTCCTCCGGGCTCCGACCTACGAGCAGTACTTC. The whole variable domain, filled in from reference TRBV5-1 and TRBJ2-7, reads KAGVTQTPRYLIKTRGQQVTLSCSPISGHRSVSWYQQTPGQGLQFLFEYFSETQRNKGNFPGRFSGRQFSNSRSEMNVSTLELGDSALYLCASSFLRAPTYEQYFGPGTRLTVT.

The V gene is TRBV6-4, the J gene TRBJ2-2; D is possibly TRBD1 (6 bases). There are 16 residues in the CDR3. Trimming took 3 bases from V and 5 from J, leaving 16 bases between them. Germline loops: CDR1 MRHNA, CDR2 SNTAGT. The CDR3 coding sequence is TGTGCCAGCAGTGATACAGGGAGTACTCTTACCGGGGAGCTGTTTTTT. As protein: CASSDTGSTLTGELFF.

V is TRBV12-5 and J is TRBJ2-7; a possible D gene is TRBD1 (6 bases). V dropped 0 bases and J dropped 0 bases, with 18 bases sitting between them. Germline CDR1 LGHNT, CDR2 FRNRAP. The CDR3 is 18 residues long. CDR3 sequence (DNA): TGTGCTAGTGGTTTGGTTTCTGCGGACAGAGCCAGCTCCTACGAGCAGTACTTC. As protein: CASGLVSADRASSYEQYF.

A note on this clonotype: The junction and the germline gene differ at one end; a read error may be behind it. CDR3 in DNA: TGTGCCGGCAGTAAAAAACAGGGTGGAGGTGAAGCTTTCTTT. Its protein product is CAGSKKQGGGEAFF. This sequence joins TRBV27 and TRBJ1-1; tentatively, D is TRBD1 (6 bases). Germline V CDR1 and CDR2: MNHEY, SMNVEV (reference sequence). This CDR3 spans 14 amino acids.

The chain's CDR3 is CASSFLSDPKLFF. The CDR3 DNA reads TGTGCCAGCAGCTTCCTAAGCGACCCGAAGCTGTTCTTC. The V and J genes are TRBV7-3 and TRBJ2-1; D gene ambiguous. V dropped 3 bases and J dropped 15 bases, with 18 bases sitting between them. Germline V gene data show CDR1 as SGHTA and CDR2 as FQGTGA. The CDR3 spans 13 residues.

The CDR3 DNA is TGTGCCAGCAGCTTAGTAGGTAGCGGCTCCTACAATGAGCAGTTCTTC. Amino acids: CASSLVGSGSYNEQFF. The chain links TRBV7-9 to TRBJ2-1; TRBD2 might be the D (6 bases). V was pared by 1 base and J by 0 bases, with 10 bases between. Germline CDR1 reads SEHNR; CDR2 reads FQNEAQ (reference sequence). The CDR3 is 16 residues long.

This clonotype was counted between two and nine times. The genes are TRBV20-1 and TRBJ1-2; D is ambiguous. The CDR3 spans 13 residues. The V gene's germline CDR1 is DFQATT and CDR2 SNEGSKA (reference sequence). V was shortened by 0 bases and J by 7 bases, with 12 bases between the two germline ends. For the CDR3, the DNA is TGCAGTGCTAGAGATGGGATAGTAGGTGGCTACACCTTC. It translates to CSARDGIVGGYTF.

The rearrangement links TRBV27 to TRBJ2-5, with 12 bases that match TRBD2. CDR3 length: 16 amino acids. With 0 bases clipped from V and 4 bases from J, the junction kept 3 bases outside the gene matches. In germline, CDR1 is MNHEY, CDR2 SMNVEV (reference sequence). The CDR3 nucleotides read TGTGCCAGCAGTTTATCTTCTAGCGGGAGGGGAGAGACCCAGTACTTC. Protein sequence: CASSLSSSGRGETQYF.

This chain connects TRBV7-2 to TRBJ2-3, with TRBD2 as a possible D gene (6 bases). The V gene's germline CDR1 is SGHTA and CDR2 FQGNSA. This CDR3 is built from 17 residues. Between the trimmed V and J ends, which lost 3 bases and 1 base, there was a span of 17 bases. CDR3 region: CASSLGISGLGTDTQYF. The DNA of the CDR3 is TGTGCCAGCAGCTTGGGTATATCGGGACTGGGCACAGATACGCAGTATTTT.

The sample holds a few counts of this clonotype. V usage is TRBV11-3 and J usage is TRBJ2-1; 12 positions agree with TRBD2. Germline V gene data show CDR1 as SGHNT and CDR2 as YENEEA. After removal of 1 base from V and 6 bases from J, the junction contained 7 bases not matched to a gene. The CDR3 has 17 amino acids. The CDR3 DNA is TGTGCCAGCAGCTTAGGGATGCTAGCGGGAGGGCTCAATGAGCAGTTCTTC. Translation gives CASSLGMLAGGLNEQFF.

There are a few counts of this clonotype. The chain uses TRBV29-1 and TRBJ2-5; D uncertain. Per germline, CDR1 SQVTM and CDR2 ANQGSEA. V lost 0 bases, J lost 3 bases, and 8 bases lay in between. This CDR3 spans 13 amino acids. In DNA, the CDR3 is TGCAGCGTTGAAGATCGGCGGAAAGAGACCCAGTACTTC. Translating gives CSVEDRRKETQYF. Full variable domain (outside the CDR3, taken from reference TRBV29-1 and TRBJ2-5): SAVISQKPSRDICQRGTSLTIQCQVDSQVTMMFWYRQQPGQSLTLIATANQGSEATYESGFVIDKFPISRPNLTFSTLTVSNMSPEDSSIYLCSVEDRRKETQYFGPGTRLLVL.

This clonotype turned up a few times. The chain employs TRBV18 and TRBJ2-7; 10 bases align to TRBD1. V trimming: 3 bases; J trimming: 4 bases; junction bases outside the gene matches: 6. The CDR3 covers 15 residues. Germline-derived CDR1 and CDR2 are KGHSH and LQKENI. CDR3 nucleotide sequence: TGTGCCAGCTCACCGAGGGACAGGGGCGGGTACGAGCAGTACTTC. Protein sequence: CASSPRDRGGYEQYF.

The rearrangement uses TRBV29-1 and TRBJ2-5, with D possibly being TRBD1 (7 bases). The germline V and J ends were trimmed by 5 bases and 2 bases, with 15 bases remaining between them. Per the germline V gene, CDR1 is SQVTM and CDR2 is ANQGSEA. The CDR3 consists of 14 residues. The CDR3 spells CSVSPGGKQETQYF. CDR3 nucleotides: TGCAGCGTTTCCCCAGGGGGGAAGCAAGAGACCCAGTACTTC.

Only a few counts were recorded for this clonotype. V usage is TRBV6-4 and J usage is TRBJ2-1, with 9 bases identical to TRBD2. CDR3 length: 15 amino acids. Per the germline V gene, CDR1 is MRHNA and CDR2 is SNTAGT. Trimming removed 3 bases from V and 0 bases from J; junction bases left unmatched: 0. CDR3 bases: TGTGCCAGCAGTGAGACTAGCGGCTCCTACAATGAGCAGTTCTTC. This encodes CASSETSGSYNEQFF.

The V call is TRBV29-1, the J call TRBJ1-2, with a weak D call TRBD1 (5 bases). The CDR3 is 14 amino acids. The germline V and J ends were trimmed by 6 bases and 4 bases, with 18 bases remaining between them. Germline V gives CDR1 SQVTM, CDR2 ANQGSEA. The CDR3 region is CSVAGIGGPYGYTF. CDR3 sequence (DNA): TGCAGCGTCGCAGGGATCGGAGGGCCCTATGGCTACACCTTC. Full variable domain (outside the CDR3, taken from reference TRBV29-1 and TRBJ1-2): SAVISQKPSRDICQRGTSLTIQCQVDSQVTMMFWYRQQPGQSLTLIATANQGSEATYESGFVIDKFPISRPNLTFSTLTVSNMSPEDSSIYLCSVAGIGGPYGYTFGSGTRLTVV.